The present T cell receptor beta chain was sequenced within a study of T cells after yellow fever vaccination. Study outcomes and limitations: Of the clonotypes, a small share occurred in both CD4 and CD8 compartments.

Germline assignment: CDR1 MNHEY and CDR2 SMNVEV (reference sequence). V was trimmed by 6 bases and J by 5 bases, leaving 14 bases between them. This CDR3 has 13 residues. MiXCR, run by TCRdb on the 5' RACE reads, gives a single entry per CDR3 protein. The profile covers hundreds of thousands of distinct CDR3 sequences, with 7.5% to 9.5% appearing a single time and 3% to 4% taken by the ten largest. The sample holds a few counts of this clonotype. Its antigen is not known. This receptor was obtained from a man between 18 and 35 years old who received the YFV17D yellow fever vaccine. The chain recombines TRBV27 with TRBJ2-7, with D tentatively TRBD1 (5 bases). The specimen comprised CD4+ T cells sorted from PBMCs, sampled 5 days after the yellow fever booster vaccination. CDR3 sequence: CASRLMMDNEQYF. DNA for the CDR3: TGTGCCAGCAGATTAATGATGGACAACGAGCAGTACTTC.